The 30 T cell receptor beta chains given below trace back to one sample, sequenced in a study of blood T cell repertoires in COVID-19. The assay was immunoSEQ multiplex PCR, and TCRdb's table has in-frame clones only and misses some. The table includes roughly 320,000 clones, 90% detected once. Sequencing was performed on PBMCs or T cells enriched from blood (not recorded which). These receptors were obtained from a woman in her twenties or thirties who had been exposed to COVID-19.

The V and J genes are TRBV7-2 and TRBJ1-1, with unresolved D. This CDR3 is built from 11 residues. Trimming removed 11 bases at V and 4 bases at J, with 11 bases between. The germline V gene has CDR1 SGHTA and CDR2 FQGNSA. The CDR3, as DNA: TGTGCCCGTGGGTCGGGCACTGAAGCTTTCTTT. Translating it yields CARGSGTEAFF.

The gene calls are TRBV10-3 and TRBJ2-4; 7 nucleotides agree with TRBD2. Unmatched junction bases numbered 5, after V lost 0 bases and J lost 0 bases. The CDR3 is made up of 17 amino acids. Germline-derived CDR1 and CDR2 are ENHRY and SYGVKD. The chain's CDR3 is CAISESGGGLAKNIQYF. Written as DNA, the CDR3 is TGTGCCATCAGTGAGTCTGGGGGAGGGCTAGCCAAAAACATTCAGTACTTC.

The CDR3 nucleotides are TGTGCCAGCAGTCGGACTAGCGGGGTTACAGATACGCAGTATTTT. This encodes CASSRTSGVTDTQYF. V usage is TRBV11-1 and J usage is TRBJ2-3; TRBD2 aligns across 12 bases. V dropped 6 bases and J dropped 3; count of bases not matched to a gene: 4. This CDR3 is built from 15 residues. Germline V gives CDR1 SGHAT, CDR2 FQDESV (reference sequence).

In regard to this clone: Within the sample, other DNA sequences also encode this same CDR3. The chain uses TRBV2 and TRBJ1-2; 7 nucleotides line up with TRBD1. V shed 6 bases and J 6 bases; nucleotides not matched to a gene: 4. Germline V gene data show CDR1 as SNHLY and CDR2 as FYNNEI. The CDR3 covers 12 residues. The CDR3 region is CASSRTGDGYTF. The CDR3, as DNA: TGTGCCAGCAGCCGGACAGGAGATGGCTACACCTTC.

CDR3 DNA: TGTGCCAGCAGTTTAGGACTCGATGAAAAACTGTTTTTT. Translation: CASSLGLDEKLFF. V is TRBV12-3 or TRBV12-4 and J is TRBJ1-4; unclear D gene. The V gene lost 1 base and the J gene lost 6 bases, with 6 bases spanning the gap. The length of the CDR3 is 13 residues.

V gene TRBV15 combines with J gene TRBJ2-1, with D unclear. Trimming shortened V by 5 bases and J by 4 bases, and 18 bases separated the two germline ends. Germline V lookup: CDR1 LNHNV, CDR2 YYDKDF (reference sequence). The CDR3 has 16 amino acids. CDR3: CATSRLTVVDYNEQFF. The CDR3, as DNA: TGTGCCACCAGCCGTCTAACGGTTGTAGATTACAATGAGCAGTTCTTC.

The chain joins TRBV29-1 to TRBJ2-7, with TRBD1 identical over 7 bases. CDR1 is SQVTM and CDR2 is ANQGSEA in the germline V gene. CDR3 length: 13 residues. V lost 5 bases, J lost 0 bases, and 4 bases stayed unmatched. The DNA of the CDR3 is TGCAGCGTTAGACAGGGACCCTCCTACGAGCAGTACTTC. This gives the protein CSVRQGPSYEQYF.

The rearrangement joins TRBV5-5 to TRBJ2-7, with a weak D call TRBD2 (6 bases). The ends were cut back, 4 bases at V and 1 base at J, with 15 bases in the middle. The CDR3 is 15 amino acids. Germline CDR1 is SGHKS and CDR2 is YYEKEE (reference sequence). DNA for the CDR3: TGTGCCAGCAGCCCAGACGCGGGGAGGTCCTACGAGCAGTACTTC. Translating it yields CASSPDAGRSYEQYF.

This clone was seen more than once but under ten times. This chain uses TRBV19 with TRBJ1-1, with D unclear. Trimming took off 5 bases at V and 1 base at J, with 8 bases between the two ends. Germline lookup yields CDR1 LNHDA and CDR2 SQIVND (reference sequence). This CDR3 spans 13 amino acids. The CDR3 bases are TGTGCCAGTAGTTCGGCAGGGAACACTGAAGCTTTCTTT. Translating it yields CASSSAGNTEAFF.

The chain is built from TRBV4-3 and TRBJ1-2, with 11 bases lining up with TRBD1. The J segment lost 5 bases and the V segment lost 3 bases, leaving 5 bases of the junction unmatched. The CDR3 has 15 residues. Germline lookup yields CDR1 LGHNA and CDR2 YSLEER. The CDR3 protein is CASSQGGQGVYGYTF. The CDR3 coding sequence is TGCGCCAGCAGCCAGGGGGGACAGGGGGTGTATGGCTACACCTTC.

The chain uses TRBV27 and TRBJ1-2; perhaps TRBD1 as D (5 bases). Germline CDR1 reads MNHEY; CDR2 reads SMNVEV (reference sequence). This CDR3 has 15 amino acids. V lost 0 bases, J lost 3 bases, and 11 bases lay in between. The CDR3 DNA reads TGTGCCAGCAGTTTATCTTATCGGGGGGACTATGGCTACACCTTC. Translation gives CASSLSYRGDYGYTF.

V and J are TRBV19 and TRBJ2-5; 8 bases are shared with TRBD1. The CDR3 is made up of 16 amino acids. With 5 bases clipped from V and 5 bases from J, the junction kept 13 bases outside the gene matches. Germline lookup yields CDR1 LNHDA and CDR2 SQIVND (reference sequence). The CDR3 DNA follows: TGTGCCAGTAGTTTCCGGGACAGGCGATCTATGGAGACCCAGTACTTC. This encodes CASSFRDRRSMETQYF.

Notes on this clone: Other nucleotide sequences from this sample produce the same CDR3. The chain carries TRBV5-1 and TRBJ1-1; D may be TRBD1 (5 bases). This CDR3 comprises 13 residues. Germline-derived CDR1 and CDR2 are SGHRS and YFSETQ. The ends were cut back, 2 bases at V and 4 bases at J, with 9 bases in the middle. The DNA for the CDR3 is TGCGCCAGCAGCTTAAGGGGTGGCACTGAAGCTTTCTTT. Its protein product is CASSLRGGTEAFF.

The gene calls are TRBV2 and TRBJ2-3; 8 bases map to TRBD2. Per germline, CDR1 SNHLY and CDR2 FYNNEI. The length of the CDR3 is 16 residues. The J segment lost 5 bases and the V segment lost 7 bases, leaving 14 bases of the junction unmatched. As DNA, the CDR3 is TGTGCCAGCATGCCCGCAGCGGGGGACATAGAAGATACGCAGTATTTT. Encoded protein: CASMPAAGDIEDTQYF.

The J gene is TRBJ2-7, the V gene TRBV23-1; D not certain. TRBV23-1 is annotated as an ORF whose role is uncertain. This CDR3 comprises 13 residues. V was cut by 0 bases and J by 3 bases, with 6 bases left in between. The CDR3 sequence: CASSQSFLYEQYF. The CDR3 DNA reads as TGCGCCAGCAGTCAATCTTTTCTCTACGAGCAGTACTTC.

V usage is TRBV7-9 and J usage is TRBJ2-5, with a tentative D call TRBD2 (5 bases). Germline values: CDR1 SEHNR, CDR2 FQNEAQ (reference sequence). The CDR3 has 14 amino acids. V was pared by 7 bases and J by 5 bases, with 17 bases between. CDR3 amino acids: CASTGGSVHETQYF. The DNA for the CDR3 is TGTGCCAGCACCGGTGGTAGCGTTCACGAGACCCAGTACTTC. The entire variable domain, with the rest obtained from reference TRBV7-9 and TRBJ2-5, is as follows: DTGVSQNPRHKITKRGQNVTFRCDPISEHNRLYWYRQTLGQGPEFLTYFQNEAQLEKSRLLSDRFSAERPKGSFSTLEIQRTEQGDSAMYLCASTGGSVHETQYFGPGTRLLVL.

The genes are TRBV6-5 and TRBJ2-1, with 7 bases lining up with TRBD1. This CDR3 has 14 amino acids. V lost 2 bases and J lost 5; bases outside the gene matches: 3. CDR1 MNHEY and CDR2 SVGAGI come from the germline V gene. The CDR3 sequence is CASSYVDRDNEQFF. CDR3 nucleotides: TGTGCCAGCAGTTACGTAGACAGGGACAATGAGCAGTTCTTC.

The chain employs TRBV4-1 and TRBJ2-1; D is unresolved. Germline V CDR1 and CDR2: MGHRA, YSYEKL. This CDR3 has 14 residues. The ends were cut back, 0 bases at V and 7 bases at J, with 10 bases in the middle. CDR3: CASSQEGRKNEQFF. DNA for the CDR3: TGCGCCAGCAGCCAAGAAGGCAGGAAGAATGAGCAGTTCTTC.

The chain is built from TRBV5-1 and TRBJ1-1; D is undetermined. The CDR3 consists of 15 residues. Germline CDR1 SGHRS, CDR2 YFSETQ. V lost 1 base and J 0 bases, leaving 10 bases between the germline ends. The CDR3: CASSLLEVMNTEAFF. The CDR3 nucleotides are TGCGCCAGCAGCTTGTTAGAGGTGATGAACACTGAAGCTTTCTTT.

This clone was seen only a few times. The rearrangement links TRBV7-2 to TRBJ2-7; 12 bases line up with TRBD2. Germline V gene data show CDR1 as SGHTA and CDR2 as FQGNSA. Trimming at V came to 5 bases and at J to 3 bases, leaving 8 bases not matched to a gene. This CDR3 region has 16 residues. The CDR3 loop reads CASSVGLGLAGYEQYF. The CDR3 nucleotides are TGTGCCAGCAGCGTAGGATTGGGACTAGCGGGCTACGAGCAGTACTTC.

This sequence joins TRBV25-1 and TRBJ2-1; perhaps TRBD1 as D (6 bases). CDR1 is MGHDK, CDR2 SYGVNS, per germline. The CDR3 has 14 amino acids. V was cut by 10 bases and J by 3 bases, with 16 bases left in between. In DNA, the CDR3 is TGTGCCACCAAACCCAGAGGGGGCTACAATGAGCAGTTCTTC. Translated: CATKPRGGYNEQFF.

The chain has TRBV7-9 and TRBJ1-4; the match to TRBD1 covers 10 bases. Trimming took 5 bases from V and 6 from J; bases not matched to a gene: 9. Per germline, CDR1 SEHNR and CDR2 FQNEAQ (reference sequence). The CDR3 length is 16 residues. CDR3 residues: CASSPPRTGGDEKLFF. For the CDR3, the DNA is TGTGCCAGCAGCCCCCCCCGGACAGGGGGGGATGAAAAACTGTTTTTT.

CDR3 in DNA: TGTGCCAGCATTATACCAGGGCCCTTCCCCACTAACTATGGCTACACCTTC. This translates into CASIIPGPFPTNYGYTF. The chain joins TRBV2 to TRBJ1-2; D possibly corresponds to TRBD1 (5 bases). The CDR3 extends over 17 amino acids. Trimming removed 7 bases at V and 0 bases at J, with 21 bases between. CDR1 is SNHLY, CDR2 FYNNEI, per germline.

The rearrangement joins TRBV29-1 to TRBJ2-4, with 9 bases that match TRBD2. The junction had 7 bases not matched to a gene; V was cut back by 5 bases and J by 8 bases. CDR3 length equals 13 residues. Germline V gives CDR1 SQVTM, CDR2 ANQGSEA. The CDR3 sequence is CSVQTSGGYIQYF. The DNA of the CDR3 is TGCAGCGTTCAGACTAGCGGTGGGTACATTCAGTACTTC.

The J gene is TRBJ2-7, the V gene TRBV4-3, with D perhaps TRBD2 (6 bases). There are 15 residues in the CDR3. The V and J ends lost 0 bases and 1 base respectively, with 10 bases between them. Germline V gives CDR1 LGHNA, CDR2 YSLEER. The CDR3 DNA sequence: TGCGCCAGCAGCCAAGAAGCCGGGGGTTCCTACGAGCAGTACTTC. The encoded protein is CASSQEAGGSYEQYF.

This chain uses TRBV4-3 with TRBJ1-2; 8 bases are a match to TRBD1. This CDR3 contains 15 residues. Looked up from germline, CDR1 is LGHNA and CDR2 is YSLEER. With V trimmed by 0 bases and J by 8 bases, 8 bases remained unmatched. The CDR3 reads CASSQDSQGARGYTF. DNA for the CDR3: TGCGCCAGCAGCCAAGATTCCCAGGGGGCGCGGGGCTACACCTTC.

This clone occurred a few times. The V and J genes are TRBV9 and TRBJ2-3; 14 bases fit TRBD2. Germline CDR1 is SGDLS and CDR2 is YYNGEE. Germline trimming cut 0 bases from V and 3 bases from J; bases unmatched to any gene: 12. This CDR3 spans 20 amino acids. The CDR3 reads CASSVATMGTSGRITDTQYF. CDR3 sequence (DNA): TGTGCCAGCAGCGTAGCTACGATGGGGACTAGCGGGAGAATAACAGATACGCAGTATTTT.

The chain couples TRBV4-3 to TRBJ1-2; 9 nucleotides align to TRBD1. V was pared by 0 bases and J by 5 bases, with 7 bases of the junction left unmatched. Per germline, CDR1 LGHNA and CDR2 YSLEER. This CDR3 region has 16 residues. The CDR3 nucleotides read TGCGCCAGCAGCCAAGATTTACCCGGGACAGGGTATGGCTACACCTTC. It translates to CASSQDLPGTGYGYTF.

This clone was observed a single time. DNA for the CDR3: TGTGCCAGCAGACAGGGGGGAAGATCTAACTATGGCTACACCTTC. As protein: CASRQGGRSNYGYTF. J is TRBJ1-2 and V is TRBV27, with 8 bases fitting TRBD1. Trimming removed 6 bases from V and 0 bases from J; junction bases left unmatched: 6. The length of the CDR3 is 15 residues. The germline V gene encodes CDR1 MNHEY and CDR2 SMNVEV (reference sequence).

This chain joins TRBV15 and TRBJ2-4, with 9 bases lining up with TRBD2. CDR3 size: 17 residues. The germline V gene has CDR1 LNHNV and CDR2 YYDKDF (reference sequence). Unmatched junction bases numbered 5, after V lost 2 bases and J lost 0 bases. The CDR3 spells CATSRILAGLAKNIQYF. CDR3 coding DNA: TGTGCCACCAGCAGAATCCTAGCGGGGCTAGCCAAAAACATTCAGTACTTC.